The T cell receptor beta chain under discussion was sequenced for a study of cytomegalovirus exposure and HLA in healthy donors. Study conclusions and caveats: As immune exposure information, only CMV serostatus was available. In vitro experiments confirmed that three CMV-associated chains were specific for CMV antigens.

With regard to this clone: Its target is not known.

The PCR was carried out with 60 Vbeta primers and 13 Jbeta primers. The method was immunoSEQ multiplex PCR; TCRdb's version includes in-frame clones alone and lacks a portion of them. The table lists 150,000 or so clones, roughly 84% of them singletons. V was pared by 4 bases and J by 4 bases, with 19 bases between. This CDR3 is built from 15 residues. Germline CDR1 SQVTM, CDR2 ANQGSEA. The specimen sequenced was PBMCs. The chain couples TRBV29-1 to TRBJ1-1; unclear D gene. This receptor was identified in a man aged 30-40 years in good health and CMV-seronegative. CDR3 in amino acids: CSVVGRWILGTEAFF. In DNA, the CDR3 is TGCAGCGTTGTGGGCCGTTGGATACTGGGCACTGAAGCTTTCTTT.